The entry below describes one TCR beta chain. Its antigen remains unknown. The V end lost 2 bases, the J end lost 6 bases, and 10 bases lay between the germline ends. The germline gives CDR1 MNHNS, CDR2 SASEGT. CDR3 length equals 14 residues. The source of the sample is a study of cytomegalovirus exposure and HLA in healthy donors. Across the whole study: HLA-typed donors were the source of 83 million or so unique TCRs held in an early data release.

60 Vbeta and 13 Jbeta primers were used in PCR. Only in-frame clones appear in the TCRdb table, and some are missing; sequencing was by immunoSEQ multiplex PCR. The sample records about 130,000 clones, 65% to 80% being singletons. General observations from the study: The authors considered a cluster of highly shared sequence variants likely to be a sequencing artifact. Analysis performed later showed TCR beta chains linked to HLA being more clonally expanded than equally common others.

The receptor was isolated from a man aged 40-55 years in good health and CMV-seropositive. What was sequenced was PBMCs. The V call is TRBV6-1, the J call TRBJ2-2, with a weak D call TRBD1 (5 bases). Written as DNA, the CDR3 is TGTGCCAGCAGTGAACTAAGGGGTCCCGGGGAGCTGTTTTTT. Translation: CASSELRGPGELFF.